The rows below give T cell receptor beta chains drawn from one sample of a study of blood T cell repertoires in COVID-19. The repertoire was sequenced with immunoSEQ multiplex PCR; TCRdb's copy has only in-frame clones and lacks some. The table lists about 130,000 clones, 86% of them singletons. The sequenced sample was peripheral blood. The receptor set was obtained from a human donor in a cohort sampled during active COVID-19. The CDR3 runs from the conserved cysteine through the conserved F or W. Each record gives: V gene, clone size, J gene, CDR3 protein. Rows may omit the clone size; those that give it use once, few, many or a size class.

TRBV11-2	-	TRBJ2-1	CASSWSLEGLGQFF
TRBV10-2	-	TRBJ2-1	CASSDPPTVGRPGEQFF
TRBV28	-	TRBJ2-7	CASRAADEATYEQYF
TRBV5-6	-	TRBJ2-7	CASSLDVGEVFYEQYF
TRBV6-4	-	TRBJ2-1	CASSDSEREYNEQFF
TRBV5-1	-	TRBJ1-2	CASSYGTAYGYTF
TRBV4-1	-	TRBJ1-4	CASSQAPGQVNEKLFF
TRBV27	-	TRBJ2-1	CASSLRQGFTRTYNEQFF
TRBV6-1	-	TRBJ2-3	CASSSGTDTQYF
TRBV5-1	-	TRBJ2-1	CASSSFAGSSNEQFF
TRBV27	-	TRBJ2-7	CASSLTSGVFYEQYF
TRBV19	-	TRBJ2-1	CARQSNTGLAGGIPDNEQFF
TRBV6-5	once	TRBJ2-7	CASQRTSGSHGQYF
TRBV19	-	TRBJ2-1	CATSRTDYNEQFF
TRBV7-2	-	TRBJ2-3	CASSLARGGRGDTQYF
TRBV18	-	TRBJ1-5	CASSPQGTSGGQPQHF
TRBV4-1	-	TRBJ2-5	CASSQDKGTRGETQYF
TRBV6-7	-	TRBJ2-1	CASSYFPPSGAYNEQFF
TRBV19	-	TRBJ1-5	CASSLRGGAGQPQHF
TRBV9	once	TRBJ2-7	CASSVGPGSYEQYF
TRBV6-5	-	TRBJ2-7	CAAGRALEQYF
TRBV7-3	-	TRBJ2-6	CASSLTSLASSGANVLTF
TRBV2	-	TRBJ1-2	CASSPRGGYTF
TRBV28	-	TRBJ2-1	CASSLGAGGINEQFF
TRBV7-9	-	TRBJ1-2	CASSLRPGQGYTF